The 17 T cell receptor beta chains listed next were all sequenced from one sample in a study of sequential checkpoint blockade in melanoma. Profiled with immunoSEQ multiplex PCR; TCRdb holds only in-frame clones, not every one. The sample has almost 20,000 clones, 82% seen once. Noted treatment: randomized to nivolumab then ipilimumab (arm A) or the reverse (arm B). Sequences were derived from CD8+ T cells sorted from blood (inferred from file names), sampled from a patient given nivolumab and ipilimumab in sequence. All receptors come from a human donor with melanoma.

This clone was counted once. The junction does not match germline at one end; this may be a read error. V is TRBV7-7 and J is TRBJ2-2; D is unclear. This CDR3 is 14 amino acids long. In germline, CDR1 is SSHAT, CDR2 FNYEAQ (reference sequence). Here the CDR3 DNA reads TGTGCTAGCAGCCCATCCCGGGTATCCGGGGAGCTGTTTTTT. This sequence encodes CASSPSRVSGELFF.

This clone has more than one count but fewer than ten. The chain couples TRBV7-3 to TRBJ2-1; 13 nucleotides match TRBD2. This CDR3 has 15 residues. The germline V gene has CDR1 SGHTA and CDR2 FQGTGA. With 6 bases clipped from V and 8 bases from J, the junction kept 7 bases outside the gene matches. The CDR3 DNA is TGTGCCAGCAGGCTCACTAGCGGGGGGGCCGATGAGCAGTTCTTC. It yields the protein CASRLTSGGADEQFF.

DNA of the CDR3: TGTGCCAGCTCACCAGTTCCGCGCGGTGAAGCTTTCTTT. Protein product: CASSPVPRGEAFF. The rearrangement joins TRBV18 to TRBJ1-1; unclear D gene. Per germline, CDR1 KGHSH and CDR2 LQKENI. Trimming took off 2 bases at V and 7 bases at J, with 11 bases between the two ends. The length of the CDR3 is 13 residues.

There are a few counts of this clone. Other DNA sequences of this sample code for an identical CDR3. V gene TRBV4-1 combines with J gene TRBJ1-6; no definite D call. Looked up from germline, CDR1 is MGHRA and CDR2 is YSYEKL. This CDR3 is 16 amino acids long. The V and J ends lost 0 bases and 10 bases respectively, with 16 bases between them. Here the CDR3 DNA reads TGCGCCAGCAGCCAAGATGGGGAGGGTGGAGGGTCACCCCTCCACTTT. Amino acid sequence: CASSQDGEGGGSPLHF.

J is TRBJ1-2 and V is TRBV7-9, with D maybe TRBD1 (5 bases). The CDR3 covers 12 residues. Per germline, CDR1 SEHNR and CDR2 FQNEAQ (reference sequence). V lost 1 base to trimming and J lost 9 bases, with 9 bases between them. The chain's CDR3 is CASSLGDFSYTF. The CDR3 nucleotides read TGTGCCAGCAGCTTAGGGGACTTTAGCTACACCTTC.

The rearrangement links TRBV6-5 to TRBJ2-7; 10 bases map to TRBD1. Germline-derived CDR1 and CDR2 are MNHEY and SVGAGI. The length of the CDR3 is 15 residues. Germline trimming cut 0 bases from V and 4 bases from J; bases unmatched to any gene: 3. The CDR3 DNA reads as TGTGCCAGCAGTTACTCGCAGGACAGGGGGTACGAGCAGTACTTC. Protein: CASSYSQDRGYEQYF.

This clone has a handful of counts. V and J are TRBV7-9 and TRBJ2-7, with 8 bases aligning to TRBD2. In germline, CDR1 is SEHNR, CDR2 FQNEAQ (reference sequence). The CDR3 extends over 16 amino acids. V shed 5 bases and J 3 bases; nucleotides not matched to a gene: 12. CDR3 DNA: TGTGCCAGCAGCGTAATTAGCGGGGTTTTCTTCTACGAGCAGTACTTC. It codes for CASSVISGVFFYEQYF.

The gene calls are TRBV9 and TRBJ1-4, with 7 bases fitting TRBD1. The CDR3 consists of 18 residues. Trimming took 2 bases from V and 4 from J; bases not matched to a gene: 14. Germline V gene lookup returns CDR1 SGDLS and CDR2 YYNGEE. CDR3 in amino acids: CASSVVPPPGQINEKLFF. In DNA form, the CDR3 reads TGTGCCAGCAGCGTGGTACCCCCACCGGGACAGATTAATGAAAAACTGTTTTTT.

This clone was seen only once. The chain is built from TRBV27 and TRBJ2-1; 12 bases align to TRBD2. V lost 0 bases and J lost 9; bases outside the gene matches: 9. The CDR3 covers 17 residues. Germline assignment: CDR1 MNHEY and CDR2 SMNVEV (reference sequence). In DNA, the CDR3 is TGTGCCAGCAGTTTATCGCCTAGCGGGGGGGCCTGGGGTGAGCAGTTCTTC. Residues: CASSLSPSGGAWGEQFF.

J is TRBJ2-7 and V is TRBV7-6, with D hard to call. Per germline, CDR1 SGHVS and CDR2 FNYEAQ. This CDR3 comprises 16 residues. V was shortened by 1 base and J by 0 bases, with 13 bases between the two germline ends. The CDR3 here is CASSLDGRPSSYEQYF. DNA of the CDR3: TGTGCCAGCAGCTTAGACGGCAGGCCATCCTCCTACGAGCAGTACTTC. Together with reference TRBV7-6 and TRBJ2-7, the CDR3 gives the full variable domain: GAGVSQSPRYKVTKRGQDVALRCDPISGHVSLYWYRQALGQGPEFLTYFNYEAQQDKSGLPNDRFSAERPEGSISTLTIQRTEQRDSAMYRCASSLDGRPSSYEQYFGPGTRLTVT.

The chain joins TRBV7-2 to TRBJ2-1; 10 bases map to TRBD2. Germline V lookup: CDR1 SGHTA, CDR2 FQGNSA. CDR3 length: 16 residues. After removal of 1 base from V and 5 bases from J, the junction contained 5 bases not matched to a gene. CDR3 protein: CASSLVPAGGNNEQFF. The CDR3 DNA sequence: TGTGCCAGCAGCTTAGTTCCAGCGGGGGGGAACAATGAGCAGTTCTTC.

The CDR3 nucleotides are TGTGCCAGCAGCTCCTCGACTAGCGGGGGCCCAGATACGCAGTATTTT. It yields the protein CASSSSTSGGPDTQYF. This sequence joins TRBV7-3 and TRBJ2-3; 12 nucleotides align to TRBD2. CDR3 length: 16 residues. Germline CDR1 SGHTA, CDR2 FQGTGA. V dropped 4 bases and J dropped 4; count of bases not matched to a gene: 6.

Turning to this clone: Germline and junction disagree at one end, which may indicate a read error. This chain uses TRBV5-8 with TRBJ2-7; D gene unclear. This CDR3 has 14 residues. Germline V gene lookup returns CDR1 SGHTS and CDR2 YDEGEE. CDR3 nucleotide sequence: TGCGCCAGCAGCCAAGATTCACAGTCCTACGAGCAGTACTTC. Amino acids: CASSQDSQSYEQYF.

The chain carries TRBV2 and TRBJ1-4; 8 nucleotides align to TRBD1. The CDR3 spans 17 residues. The trim removed 11 bases at V and 2 bases at J, leaving 16 bases unmatched. Per the germline V gene, CDR1 is SNHLY and CDR2 is FYNNEI. CDR3 DNA sequence: TGTGCCGTCCACGAAGGCGTCAGGGGGCTGACTAATGAAAAACTGTTTTTT. Residues: CAVHEGVRGLTNEKLFF.

The gene calls are TRBV9 and TRBJ2-1; perhaps TRBD1 as D (6 bases). Germline CDR1 is SGDLS and CDR2 is YYNGEE. CDR3 size: 15 residues. V was clipped by 0 bases and J by 4 bases, with 11 bases between them. CDR3 bases: TGTGCCAGCAGCGTAGGTGGGGGCGCTTACAATGAGCAGTTCTTC. Protein product: CASSVGGGAYNEQFF.

This clone was seen more than once but under ten times. This chain links TRBV5-4 with TRBJ1-4; D is unclear. Per germline, CDR1 SGHNT and CDR2 YYREEE (reference sequence). V lost 0 bases and J lost 3, with 12 bases in between. CDR3 length: 16 amino acids. Here the CDR3 reads CASSLDEGDANEKLFF. The CDR3 coding sequence is TGTGCCAGCAGCTTGGACGAGGGAGACGCTAATGAAAAACTGTTTTTT.

The V gene is TRBV9, the J gene TRBJ2-7; weak D call: TRBD1 (6 bases). Trimming removed 4 bases at V and 9 bases at J, with 17 bases between. Germline values: CDR1 SGDLS, CDR2 YYNGEE. CDR3 length: 13 amino acids. CDR3 residues: CASSPGHGMGQYF. CDR3 DNA sequence: TGTGCCAGCAGCCCGGGACACGGGATGGGGCAGTACTTC.